These 32 T cell receptor beta chains came from one sample sequenced in a study of T cells in localized non-small cell lung cancer. TCRdb's table, derived via immunoSEQ multiplex PCR, lists solely in-frame clones and lacks some. The table has around 41,000 clones, more than 85% seen once. The sequencing used peripheral blood, collected before any cancer treatment. These receptor sequences come from a woman aged 18-55 years with stage III lung adenocarcinoma.

There are a few counts of this clone. This chain uses TRBV5-1 with TRBJ1-4, with TRBD1 matching 10 bases. V shed 4 bases, J shed 6 bases, and the junction held 3 bases outside the gene matches. CDR3 length: 14 residues. Germline loops: CDR1 SGHRS, CDR2 YFSETQ. The CDR3 loop reads CASSPGTGDEKLFF. In DNA form, the CDR3 reads TGCGCCAGCAGCCCGGGGACAGGGGATGAAAAACTGTTTTTT.

The genes are TRBV11-3 and TRBJ2-5; possibly TRBD1 for D (5 bases). Trimming pared 1 base from V and 4 bases from J, leaving 7 bases between. Germline CDR1 SGHNT, CDR2 YENEEA. The CDR3 is made up of 13 amino acids. CDR3 DNA sequence: TGTGCCAGCAGCTTAGGCGACAGAGAGACCCAGTACTTC. Its translation is CASSLGDRETQYF.

The V gene is TRBV6-5, the J gene TRBJ1-1, with D perhaps TRBD1 (6 bases). The germline CDR1 and CDR2 sequences are MNHEY and SVGAGI. Trimming left V 0 bases short and J 8 bases short, with 13 bases between. CDR3 size: 14 residues. The CDR3 sequence is CASSYSNREAEAFF. The DNA for the CDR3 is TGTGCCAGCAGTTACTCGAACAGGGAGGCGGAAGCTTTCTTT.

The chain has TRBV6-1 and TRBJ2-7, with D possibly being TRBD1 or TRBD2 (5 bases each). Germline V lookup: CDR1 MNHNS, CDR2 SASEGT. The CDR3 spans 14 residues. With 6 bases removed from V and 1 base from J, the gap between germline ends came to 13 bases. This chain's CDR3 is CASSLGTSSYEQYF. The CDR3 DNA sequence: TGTGCCAGCAGCCTCGGGACGTCATCCTACGAGCAGTACTTC.

This sequence joins TRBV7-9 and TRBJ2-1, with D possibly being TRBD1 (5 bases). The germline gives CDR1 SEHNR, CDR2 FQNEAQ (reference sequence). V shed 5 bases and J shed 6 bases, with 17 bases lying between them. The CDR3 has 15 amino acids. The CDR3 loop reads CASSLQGTLLNEQFF. The CDR3 coding sequence is TGTGCCAGCAGCCTCCAGGGAACACTCCTCAATGAGCAGTTCTTC.

This clone was counted once. The chain uses TRBV7-9 and TRBJ1-6; the D gene is possibly TRBD1 (6 bases). Trimming pared 2 bases from V and 8 bases from J, leaving 7 bases between. Per germline, CDR1 SEHNR and CDR2 FQNEAQ (reference sequence). The CDR3 loop spans 13 amino acids. The CDR3 spells CASSLRQDSPLHF. The CDR3 DNA sequence: TGTGCCAGCAGCTTACGACAGGATTCACCCCTCCACTTT.

This clone was counted a few times. The rearrangement links TRBV29-1 to TRBJ2-7, with unresolved D. V lost 7 bases and J 2 bases, leaving 18 bases between the germline ends. The germline gives CDR1 SQVTM, CDR2 ANQGSEA. This CDR3 is built from 14 residues. The CDR3 sequence is CSAAPGSHTYEQYF. CDR3 DNA: TGCAGCGCCGCCCCCGGGTCCCACACCTACGAGCAGTACTTC.

The V call is TRBV9, the J call TRBJ2-7; D call uncertain. Trimming stripped 0 bases from V and 2 bases from J, with 9 bases between. Germline-derived CDR1 and CDR2 are SGDLS and YYNGEE. The CDR3 loop spans 14 amino acids. The CDR3 here is CASSVEGSAYEQYF. The CDR3 DNA reads TGTGCCAGCAGCGTAGAGGGCAGCGCCTACGAGCAGTACTTC. The full variable domain, rest sourced from reference TRBV9 and TRBJ2-7, is DSGVTQTPKHLITATGQRVTLRCSPRSGDLSVYWYQQSLDQGLQFLIQYYNGEERAKGNILERFSAQQFPDLHSELNLSSLELGDSALYFCASSVEGSAYEQYFGPGTRLTVT.

The chain has TRBV6-5 and TRBJ2-1; tentative D call: TRBD2 (6 bases). The germline V gene encodes CDR1 MNHEY and CDR2 SVGAGI. This CDR3 has 14 amino acids. V lost 8 bases, J lost 7 bases, and 18 bases lay in between. The CDR3, as DNA: TGTGCCAGCTGCCGGGACTTCTCTAAAAATGAGCAGTTCTTC. It encodes CASCRDFSKNEQFF.

In this sample, this clone turned up once. The chain recombines TRBV5-1 with TRBJ2-5; D tentatively fits TRBD1 or TRBD2 (5 bases each). The length of the CDR3 is 14 residues. V was pared by 2 bases and J by 2 bases, with 10 bases between. Germline CDR1 SGHRS, CDR2 YFSETQ. CDR3 nucleotides: TGCGCCAGCAGCTTCGGGGCACAACAAGAGACCCAGTACTTC. This codes for CASSFGAQQETQYF. Full variable domain (outside the CDR3, taken from reference TRBV5-1 and TRBJ2-5): KAGVTQTPRYLIKTRGQQVTLSCSPISGHRSVSWYQQTPGQGLQFLFEYFSETQRNKGNFPGRFSGRQFSNSRSEMNVSTLELGDSALYLCASSFGAQQETQYFGPGTRLLVL.

The V call is TRBV25-1, the J call TRBJ2-3, with 8 bases lining up with TRBD2. The V and J ends lost 6 bases and 7 bases, in that order; junction bases with no gene match: 3. The CDR3 is 12 residues long. Germline values: CDR1 MGHDK, CDR2 SYGVNS. In DNA form, the CDR3 reads TGTGCCAGCAGCGGGGGGGCAAATACGCAGTATTTT. Residues: CASSGGANTQYF. The whole variable domain, remainder taken from reference TRBV25-1 and TRBJ2-3, is EADIYQTPRYLVIGTGKKITLECSQTMGHDKMYWYQQDPGMELHLIHYSYGVNSTEKGDLSSESTVSRIRTEHFPLTLESARPSHTSQYLCASSGGANTQYFGPGTRLTVL.

The chain is built from TRBV5-6 and TRBJ1-6, with D unclear. This CDR3 region has 16 residues. Trimming removed 4 bases from V and 2 bases from J, with 13 bases in between. CDR1 and CDR2 (germline): SGHDT, YYEEEE. CDR3 sequence reads: CASSPGPTPYNSPLHF. The CDR3 nucleotides read TGTGCCAGCAGCCCTGGACCGACTCCCTATAATTCACCCCTCCACTTT.

The rearrangement uses TRBV5-4 and TRBJ2-7, with 7 bases aligning to TRBD2. CDR3 length: 19 residues. J was trimmed by 0 bases and V by 2 bases; bases with no gene match: 17. Germline V CDR1 and CDR2: SGHNT, YYREEE (reference sequence). CDR3 residues: CASSLGSGGDARSSYEQYF. The CDR3 region has the DNA TGTGCCAGCAGCTTAGGTAGTGGGGGGGACGCCAGGAGCTCCTACGAGCAGTACTTC. The entire variable domain, with the rest obtained from reference TRBV5-4 and TRBJ2-7, is as follows: ETGVTQSPTHLIKTRGQQVTLRCSSQSGHNTVSWYQQALGQGPQFIFQYYREEENGRGNFPPRFSGLQFPNYSSELNVNALELDDSALYLCASSLGSGGDARSSYEQYFGPGTRLTVT.

With regard to this clone: An end of the junction does not agree with germline; a read error may underlie this. The chain employs TRBV16 and TRBJ1-2; 11 bases fit TRBD1. Germline V CDR1 and CDR2: KGHSY, FQNENV. This CDR3 has 16 residues. CDR3 nucleotide sequence: TGTGCCAACAGCCAAAGGTGGACAGGGGGCATCTATGGCTACACCTTC. Translated, it gives CANSQRWTGGIYGYTF. Looking up the rest from reference TRBV16 and TRBJ1-2 gives the full variable domain: GEEVAQTPKHLVRGEGQKAKLYCAPIKGHSYVFWYQQVLKNEFKFLISFQNENVFDETGMPKERFSAKCLPNSPCSLEIQATKLEDSAVYFCANSQRWTGGIYGYTFGSGTRLTVV.

This clone was recorded once. The V gene is TRBV19, the J gene TRBJ2-2, with D possibly being TRBD2 (5 bases). Germline CDR1 LNHDA, CDR2 SQIVND (reference sequence). CDR3 size: 14 residues. Trimming took off 3 bases at V and 7 bases at J, with 12 bases between the two ends. CDR3: CASSIKRVSGELFF. The CDR3 DNA sequence: TGTGCCAGTAGTATCAAGAGGGTGAGCGGGGAGCTGTTTTTT.

This clone has only a few counts. The chain combines TRBV5-6 with TRBJ2-2, with 8 bases lining up with TRBD1. With 4 bases clipped from V and 4 bases from J, the junction kept 9 bases outside the gene matches. The CDR3 loop spans 16 amino acids. Germline V gene lookup returns CDR1 SGHDT and CDR2 YYEEEE. CDR3 amino acids: CASSARQGRFTGELFF. CDR3 sequence (DNA): TGTGCCAGCAGCGCTCGACAGGGGCGTTTCACCGGGGAGCTGTTTTTT. The full variable domain, in which reference TRBV5-6 and TRBJ2-2 provide the parts outside the CDR3, is DAGVTQSPTHLIKTRGQQVTLRCSPKSGHDTVSWYQQALGQGPQFIFQYYEEEERQRGNFPDRFSGHQFPNYSSELNVNALLLGDSALYLCASSARQGRFTGELFFGEGSRLTVL.

This clone was seen a handful of times. The chain uses TRBV4-1 and TRBJ2-7, with D perhaps assigned TRBD1 or TRBD2 (5 bases each). CDR1 MGHRA and CDR2 YSYEKL come from the germline V gene. CDR3 length: 14 residues. V lost 3 bases and J lost 7, with 16 bases in between. CDR3 protein: CASSHLGDLKEQYF. For the CDR3, the DNA is TGCGCCAGCAGCCACCTCGGGGACCTCAAGGAGCAGTACTTC.

Comment on this clone: Other DNA sequences in this sample translate to the same CDR3. This chain links TRBV6-4 with TRBJ1-6; 7 positions match TRBD1. Germline V gene data show CDR1 as MRHNA and CDR2 as SNTAGT. Germline trimming cut 3 bases from V and 14 bases from J; bases unmatched to any gene: 13. The length of the CDR3 is 15 residues. CDR3 bases: TGTGCCAGCAGTGATGTAGGGGGCCCGGGGCGGGCCCTCCACTTT. It is translated as CASSDVGGPGRALHF.

This clone came up once. DNA for the CDR3: TGTGCCAGCAGTCGAGGGGGGGTTAGGCGCGGCTACACCTTC. Translation gives CASSRGGVRRGYTF. The rearrangement uses TRBV2 and TRBJ1-2; D possibly corresponds to TRBD1 (6 bases). Germline loops: CDR1 SNHLY, CDR2 FYNNEI. V lost 5 bases and J 8 bases, leaving 18 bases between the germline ends. The CDR3 runs to 14 residues.

The sample holds one count of this clone. Germline is not matched at one junction end, which may reflect a read error. This chain connects TRBV7-7 to TRBJ2-5; 7 bases align to TRBD2. There are 15 residues in the CDR3. Germline-derived CDR1 and CDR2 are SSHAT and FNYEAQ (reference sequence). The CDR3 protein is CASSNWGREKETQYF. CDR3 bases: TGTGCTAGCAGCAACTGGGGGAGGGAGAAAGAGACCCAGTACTTC.

The chain carries TRBV7-9 and TRBJ2-1; 8 bases are shared with TRBD1. This CDR3 has 16 amino acids. V shed 1 base and J 9 bases; nucleotides not matched to a gene: 11. The germline V gene has CDR1 SEHNR and CDR2 FQNEAQ (reference sequence). In nucleotides, the CDR3 is TGTGCCAGCAGCTTAGATGGGTGGACAGGGTCAGGTGAGCAGTTCTTC. Amino acid sequence: CASSLDGWTGSGEQFF.

J is TRBJ1-2 and V is TRBV9, with D perhaps matching TRBD1 (5 bases). Per the germline V gene, CDR1 is SGDLS and CDR2 is YYNGEE. V shed 1 base and J shed 8 bases, with 9 bases lying between them. The CDR3 spans 12 residues. The DNA for the CDR3 is TGTGCCAGCAGCGTATACGGGGGAGGCTACACCTTC. Translating it yields CASSVYGGGYTF.

The chain employs TRBV6-1 and TRBJ1-4; the D is unclear. Germline CDR1 MNHNS, CDR2 SASEGT. The CDR3 length is 13 residues. V was shortened by 7 bases and J by 6 bases, with 12 bases between the two germline ends. Here the CDR3 DNA reads TGTGCCAGCAACACAGCCTCGGATGAAAAACTGTTTTTT. This sequence encodes CASNTASDEKLFF.

The chain joins TRBV5-1 to TRBJ2-5; 9 nucleotides align to TRBD1. Losses at the gene ends were 1 base for V and 2 bases for J; bases not matched to a gene: 6. Germline-derived CDR1 and CDR2 are SGHRS and YFSETQ. The CDR3 is 16 amino acids. DNA for the CDR3: TGCGCCAGCAGCTTGTCCCCGGGACAGGGACAAGAGACCCAGTACTTC. Its protein product is CASSLSPGQGQETQYF.

The chain links TRBV2 to TRBJ1-5; D is uncertain. The CDR3 has 17 amino acids. The germline V gene encodes CDR1 SNHLY and CDR2 FYNNEI. Trimming took off 5 bases at V and 4 bases at J, with 21 bases between the two ends. This chain's CDR3 is CASSLPLGQPENQPQHF. CDR3 in DNA: TGTGCCAGCAGTCTCCCCCTAGGTCAGCCGGAGAATCAGCCCCAGCATTTT.

This clone appeared a few times. This sequence joins TRBV4-1 and TRBJ1-2; no firm D call. Germline V gene data show CDR1 as MGHRA and CDR2 as YSYEKL. V lost 3 bases, J lost 5 bases, and 13 bases lay in between. This CDR3 comprises 14 residues. The CDR3 is CASSQGNSVYGYTF. CDR3 bases: TGCGCCAGCAGCCAGGGAAACAGCGTGTATGGCTACACCTTC.

This rearrangement joins TRBV28 to TRBJ2-7; the D call may be TRBD1 or TRBD2 (5 bases each). Germline V gene sequence: CDR1 MDHEN, CDR2 SYDVKM. Between the trimmed V and J ends, which lost 6 bases and 6 bases, there was a span of 21 bases. The CDR3 extends over 15 amino acids. CDR3 nucleotides: TGTGCCAGCAGCACCCCGGGACCCCAATCGGCCGAGCAGTACTTC. Its translation: CASSTPGPQSAEQYF. Full variable domain (rest looked up from reference TRBV28 and TRBJ2-7): DVKVTQSSRYLVKRTGEKVFLECVQDMDHENMFWYRQDPGLGLRLIYFSYDVKMKEKGDIPEGYSVSREKKERFSLILESASTNQTSMYLCASSTPGPQSAEQYFGPGTRLTVT.

The chain is built from TRBV7-2 and TRBJ2-3, with 11 bases aligning to TRBD2. This CDR3 spans 18 amino acids. The germline V gene has CDR1 SGHTA and CDR2 FQGNSA. Trimming cost V 5 bases and J 1 base; bases outside gene matches: 11. The CDR3 loop is CASSPRIAGGPGTDTQYF. The CDR3 region has the DNA TGTGCCAGCAGCCCCCGGATAGCGGGGGGGCCGGGCACAGATACGCAGTATTTT.

The genes are TRBV5-1 and TRBJ2-7; maybe TRBD2 (6 bases). CDR3 length equals 15 residues. V was pared by 0 bases and J by 2 bases, with 12 bases between. The V gene's germline CDR1 is SGHRS and CDR2 YFSETQ. The CDR3 region is CASSLELARPYEQYF. The CDR3 DNA follows: TGCGCCAGCAGCTTGGAACTAGCTCGGCCCTACGAGCAGTACTTC.

The rearrangement joins TRBV4-1 to TRBJ2-1, with TRBD2 as a possible D gene (6 bases). Per the germline V gene, CDR1 is MGHRA and CDR2 is YSYEKL. The CDR3 has 14 amino acids. The V gene lost 0 bases and the J gene lost 10 bases, with 13 bases spanning the gap. The CDR3 region has the DNA TGCGCCAGCAGCCAAGAAGGAAGGGCGGGGGAGCAGTTCTTC. This translates into CASSQEGRAGEQFF.

This clone was recorded a few times. The V call is TRBV2, the J call TRBJ1-5; TRBD1 agrees at 12 bases. Germline-derived CDR1 and CDR2 are SNHLY and FYNNEI. The CDR3 has 18 residues. V trimming: 5 bases; J trimming: 4 bases; junction bases outside the gene matches: 12. CDR3 residues: CASSSGTGGVVGNQPQHF. The CDR3 DNA reads as TGTGCCAGCAGTTCCGGGACAGGGGGCGTAGTGGGTAATCAGCCCCAGCATTTT.

V usage is TRBV4-2 and J usage is TRBJ1-6; D is unclear. Trimming removed 0 bases from V and 9 bases from J, with 9 bases in between. The CDR3 length is 14 residues. Germline V gene lookup returns CDR1 LGHNA and CDR2 YNFKEQ. Here the CDR3 reads CASSQDKGTSPLHF. The CDR3 nucleotides read TGTGCCAGCAGCCAAGATAAGGGAACTTCACCCCTCCACTTT.